The 19 T cell receptor beta chains listed next were all sequenced from one sample in a study of beta chain features in type 1 diabetes. Of the isolated RNA, all was reverse transcribed, and so the sequenced material was expressed TCRB transcripts. Method: immunoSEQ multiplex PCR; TCRdb's copy keeps in-frame clones and lacks some. The sample has more than 350,000 clones; approximately 10% are singletons. The sequencing input was naive CD4+ T cells from blood. These receptors originate from a woman in her late teens or twenties in good health.

This clone appeared a few times. The J gene is TRBJ2-5, the V gene TRBV9; D is ambiguous. Germline loops: CDR1 SGDLS, CDR2 YYNGEE. The CDR3 covers 15 residues. V was shortened by 0 bases and J by 4 bases, with 13 bases between the two germline ends. CDR3 nucleotides: TGTGCCAGCAGCGTAGGATCAAGGGTGGGAGAGACCCAGTACTTC. Protein: CASSVGSRVGETQYF.

V usage is TRBV30 and J usage is TRBJ2-2; maybe TRBD2 (6 bases). Germline loops: CDR1 GTSNPN, CDR2 SVGIG (reference sequence). The CDR3 is made up of 14 amino acids. V was clipped by 6 bases and J by 1 base, with 12 bases between them. CDR3 in DNA: TGTGCCTGCCCGGGACTGCTGAACACCGGGGAGCTGTTTTTT. Translating it yields CACPGLLNTGELFF.

This clone was detected a few times. J is TRBJ1-3 and V is TRBV5-4; D ambiguous. V lost 2 bases, J lost 0 bases, and 3 bases lay in between. CDR3 length equals 13 residues. Germline V gene sequence: CDR1 SGHNT, CDR2 YYREEE (reference sequence). The CDR3 spells CASSFPSGNTIYF. In DNA form, the CDR3 reads TGTGCCAGCAGCTTTCCCTCTGGAAACACCATATATTTT.

This clone showed up just a few times. The rearrangement uses TRBV29-1 and TRBJ1-6, with 7 bases aligning to TRBD1. The CDR3 length is 16 residues. The J segment lost 7 bases and the V segment lost 5 bases, leaving 14 bases of the junction unmatched. The V gene's germline CDR1 is SQVTM and CDR2 ANQGSEA. The CDR3 bases are TGCAGCGTTCGCACACAGGGGAGTTTGGGGAATTCACCCCTCCACTTT. This sequence encodes CSVRTQGSLGNSPLHF.

A few counts support this clone. The rearrangement uses TRBV2 and TRBJ1-1; D remains unclear. V gave up 1 base and J gave up 1 base, with 4 bases separating them. The CDR3 is 13 residues long. Germline V CDR1 and CDR2: SNHLY, FYNNEI. CDR3 sequence (DNA): TGTGCCAGCAGTGAAGAAGCGAACACTGAAGCTTTCTTT. This sequence encodes CASSEEANTEAFF.

This clone was counted a few times. This chain uses TRBV19 with TRBJ1-1, with 10 nucleotides matching TRBD1. This CDR3 has 16 amino acids. V shed 2 bases and J 1 base; nucleotides not matched to a gene: 4. Germline loops: CDR1 LNHDA, CDR2 SQIVND (reference sequence). CDR3 nucleotides: TGTGCCAGTAGTATAAGACAGGGGGCCTGGAACACTGAAGCTTTCTTT. Translating gives CASSIRQGAWNTEAFF.

The table lists this clone with a few counts. This chain connects TRBV11-2 to TRBJ2-7, with 7 bases aligning to TRBD2. Germline V gene lookup returns CDR1 SGHAT and CDR2 FQNNGV. With V trimmed by 6 bases and J by 3 bases, 8 bases remained unmatched. The CDR3 is made up of 14 amino acids. The DNA for the CDR3 is TGTGCCAGCAGTTATCCGGGGGGTCTCTACGAGCAGTACTTC. Amino acid sequence: CASSYPGGLYEQYF. The full variable domain, its missing parts supplied by reference TRBV11-2 and TRBJ2-7, is EAGVAQSPRYKIIEKRQSVAFWCNPISGHATLYWYQQILGQGPKLLIQFQNNGVVDDSQLPKDRFSAERLKGVDSTLKIQPAKLEDSAVYLCASSYPGGLYEQYFGPGTRLTVT.

There are a few counts of this clone. V gene TRBV21-1 combines with J gene TRBJ2-1; the tabulated D call, TRBD2, remains unverified against the DNA. TRBV21-1 corresponds to a pseudogene. The CDR3 runs 11 residues. CDR3 protein: CASSNREEQFF. The CDR3 bases are TGTGCCAGCAGCAATCGGGAAGAGCAGTTCTTC.

This sequence joins TRBV6-5 and TRBJ2-1; the D is unclear. The V gene lost 6 bases and the J gene lost 6 bases, with 9 bases spanning the gap. The V gene's germline CDR1 is MNHEY and CDR2 SVGAGI. This CDR3 spans 12 amino acids. The DNA of the CDR3 is TGTGCCAGCAGACCGGACCTCAATGAGCAGTTCTTC. This sequence encodes CASRPDLNEQFF.

The chain couples TRBV6-5 to TRBJ2-5; D unresolved. Trimming removed 6 bases at V and 1 base at J, with 9 bases between. This CDR3 comprises 13 residues. Germline-derived CDR1 and CDR2 are MNHEY and SVGAGI. For the CDR3, the DNA is TGTGCCAGCAGATATAGTCTCCAAGAGACCCAGTACTTC. Protein sequence: CASRYSLQETQYF.

The chain links TRBV28 to TRBJ2-7; possibly TRBD1 or TRBD2 for D (5 bases each). V was trimmed by 4 bases and J by 9 bases, leaving 19 bases between them. This CDR3 contains 14 residues. CDR1 and CDR2 (germline): MDHEN, SYDVKM. CDR3 nucleotide sequence: TGTGCCAGCAGTTCGGGGACGATCCCTACGACGCAGTACGTC. This encodes CASSSGTIPTTQYV.

There are a few counts of this clone. The V gene is TRBV29-1, the J gene TRBJ2-7, with 9 positions matching TRBD1. Germline V gene sequence: CDR1 SQVTM, CDR2 ANQGSEA. The CDR3 consists of 12 residues. V lost 7 bases, J lost 4 bases, and 5 bases stayed unmatched. CDR3 in amino acids: CSALGQGYEQYF. The CDR3 DNA sequence: TGCAGCGCCCTCGGACAGGGGTACGAGCAGTACTTC.

A few counts support this clone. The CDR3: CASSLGWGEKTQYF. The DNA of the CDR3 is TGTGCCAGTAGTCTAGGCTGGGGGGAGAAGACCCAGTACTTC. The chain recombines TRBV19 with TRBJ2-5; D is possibly TRBD2 (6 bases). Germline V gene data show CDR1 as LNHDA and CDR2 as SQIVND (reference sequence). The CDR3 runs to 14 residues. V lost 5 bases to trimming and J lost 6 bases, with 16 bases between them.

There are many counts of this clone. In the same sample, other DNA sequences code for this CDR3. The V and J genes are TRBV7-9 and TRBJ2-1; TRBD1 or TRBD2 may be the D gene (5 bases each). CDR1 is SEHNR and CDR2 is FQNEAQ in the germline V gene (reference sequence). Trimming took 0 bases from V and 6 from J, leaving 6 bases between them. There are 13 residues in the CDR3. CDR3 residues: CASSLAGGNEQFF. In DNA, the CDR3 is TGTGCCAGCAGCTTAGCTGGGGGCAATGAGCAGTTCTTC.

This chain links TRBV5-4 with TRBJ2-5, with D possibly TRBD2 on 5 matching bases. CDR1 is SGHNT, CDR2 YYREEE, per germline (reference sequence). The germline V and J ends were trimmed by 0 bases and 14 bases, with 14 bases remaining between them. CDR3 length equals 12 residues. CDR3 coding DNA: TGTGCCAGCAGCTTGGGAATGGAACCGGGATACTTC. Its protein is CASSLGMEPGYF. Together with reference TRBV5-4 and TRBJ2-5, the CDR3 gives the full variable domain: ETGVTQSPTHLIKTRGQQVTLRCSSQSGHNTVSWYQQALGQGPQFIFQYYREEENGRGNFPPRFSGLQFPNYSSELNVNALELDDSALYLCASSLGMEPGYFGPGTRLLVL.

This clone came up a few times. The chain carries TRBV14 and TRBJ2-6; D is undetermined. There are 13 residues in the CDR3. Looked up from germline, CDR1 is SGHDN and CDR2 is FVKESK. V gave up 6 bases and J gave up 0 bases, with 3 bases separating them. The DNA of the CDR3 is TGTGCCAGCAGTCCCTCTGGGGCCAACGTCCTGACTTTC. Residues: CASSPSGANVLTF.

This clone has more than one count but fewer than ten. V usage is TRBV15 and J usage is TRBJ2-7; 7 bases are a match to TRBD1. V lost 3 bases to trimming and J lost 6 bases; unmatched junction nucleotides: 8. The germline V gene encodes CDR1 LNHNV and CDR2 YYDKDF (reference sequence). The length of the CDR3 is 14 residues. The CDR3 bases are TGTGCCACCAGCAGGAACCTAAGGGGGCCCGAGCAGTACTTC. Translation gives CATSRNLRGPEQYF.

The chain is built from TRBV5-5 and TRBJ2-3, with D possibly matching TRBD1 (6 bases). CDR3 length: 18 residues. The germline V gene has CDR1 SGHKS and CDR2 YYEKEE (reference sequence). The ends were cut back, 0 bases at V and 0 bases at J, with 17 bases in the middle. The CDR3 region has the DNA TGTGCCAGCAGCTTGGTTTGGTGGGGGCGAACTAGCACAGATACGCAGTATTTT. Protein sequence: CASSLVWWGRTSTDTQYF.

The chain combines TRBV5-1 with TRBJ2-1; TRBD2 matches at 7 bases. Germline CDR1 and CDR2: SGHRS and YFSETQ. V dropped 0 bases and J dropped 8; count of bases not matched to a gene: 5. The CDR3 extends over 14 amino acids. DNA of the CDR3: TGCGCCAGCAGCTTGGGTCGGGAGGCTTATGAGCAGTTCTTC. Amino acid sequence: CASSLGREAYEQFF.